The 31 T cell receptor beta chains reported below all come from one sample, sequenced in a study of T-cell reconstitution after alpha-beta-depleted transplantation in children. Researchers prepared the TCRbeta library using unique molecular identifiers, the study reports. A single record per CDR3 protein comes from TCRdb applying MiXCR to the PCR reads. The repertoire holds around 190,000 distinct CDR3 sequences, roughly 7% seen once, with about 6% in the top ten. The source was PBMCs, collected before TCRalphabeta/CD19-depleted stem cell transplant. Source of these receptors: a boy aged 2 to 9 with acute lymphoblastic leukemia, due to receive a stem cell transplant.

This clonotype has a count of ten or more. V is TRBV12-3 or TRBV12-4 and J is TRBJ1-5, with unresolved D. The CDR3 has 13 amino acids. V lost 2 bases, J lost 9 bases, and 11 bases lay in between. The DNA for the CDR3 is TGTGCCAGCAGTTTAAATAGGGATGGGCCCCAGCATTTT. Its protein is CASSLNRDGPQHF.

CDR3 region: CASRSLVGGLSYNEQFF. The CDR3 bases are TGTGCCAGCAGATCCTTAGTGGGAGGGCTAAGTTACAATGAGCAGTTCTTC. The gene calls are TRBV11-2 and TRBJ2-1, with 7 bases identical to TRBD2. The junction had 15 bases not matched to a gene; V was cut back by 6 bases and J by 4 bases. The CDR3 covers 17 residues. Germline CDR1 is SGHAT and CDR2 is FQNNGV.

This clonotype has at least ten counts. The rearrangement uses TRBV4-3 and TRBJ2-1, with 7 bases matching TRBD2. The junction had 5 bases not matched to a gene; V was cut back by 1 base and J by 2 bases. The germline gives CDR1 LGHNA, CDR2 YSLEER. The CDR3 consists of 16 residues. This chain's CDR3 is CASSQVGGGAYNEQFF. As DNA, the CDR3 is TGCGCCAGCAGCCAAGTGGGCGGGGGAGCCTACAATGAGCAGTTCTTC.

This clonotype was seen repeatedly, ten times or more. The chain couples TRBV27 to TRBJ2-5, with a weak D call TRBD2 (6 bases). CDR1 is MNHEY, CDR2 SMNVEV, per germline (reference sequence). The CDR3 has 15 amino acids. The V end was cut by 5 bases, the J end by 7 bases, with 20 bases between. CDR3 sequence (DNA): TGTGCCAGCAGTCCCTCCCCTCGGGGGTTCGGGACCCAGTACTTC. Translating it yields CASSPSPRGFGTQYF.

At least ten counts were recorded for this clonotype. The J gene is TRBJ1-5, the V gene TRBV29-1; no reliable D call. The CDR3 is 13 residues long. V dropped 1 base and J dropped 4 bases, with 8 bases sitting between them. Per germline, CDR1 SQVTM and CDR2 ANQGSEA. The CDR3 DNA reads TGCAGCGTTGAAGTTAACAGAAATCAGCCCCAGCATTTT. This encodes CSVEVNRNQPQHF.

In the case of this clonotype: No conserved phenylalanine or tryptophan is present at the end of the CDR3, so a read error is the likely explanation. This chain connects TRBV13 to TRBJ2-3; no firm D call. Looked up from germline, CDR1 is PRHDT and CDR2 is FYEKMQ (reference sequence). V dropped 5 bases and J dropped 2 bases, with 5 bases sitting between them. The CDR3 has 12 residues. The CDR3 DNA sequence: TGTGCCAGCAGCCAGAACACAGATACGCAGTATTCT. Encoded protein: CASSQNTDTQYS.

Many counts were recorded for this clonotype. The gene calls are TRBV20-1 and TRBJ1-4; TRBD1 is a possible D gene (6 bases). This CDR3 has 16 amino acids. In germline, CDR1 is DFQATT, CDR2 SNEGSKA (reference sequence). Trimming removed 0 bases from V and 0 bases from J, with 11 bases in between. CDR3: CSARDIRGATNEKLFF. In DNA, the CDR3 is TGCAGTGCTAGAGATATAAGGGGGGCAACTAATGAAAAACTGTTTTTT.

Turning to this clonotype: The junction departs from the called germline gene at one end, perhaps through a read error. The chain is built from TRBV5-1 and TRBJ2-7, with 9 bases matching TRBD1. There are 17 residues in the CDR3. CDR1 is SGHRS and CDR2 is YFSETQ in the germline V gene. The CDR3 DNA is TGCGCCACCAGCTTGGGGTCCTTGAGGACAGGGGCATACGAGCAGTACTTC. It translates to CATSLGSLRTGAYEQYF.

This clonotype was detected a few times. This chain links TRBV7-2 with TRBJ1-2; D perhaps matches TRBD1 (6 bases). Deletions cut 3 bases from V and 7 bases from J, with 24 bases between. This CDR3 has 17 residues. Per the germline V gene, CDR1 is SGHTA and CDR2 is FQGNSA. The CDR3 coding sequence is TGTGCCAGCAGCTTCGGACCACGGGGAGGGGGGGGCGGTGGCTACACCTTC. Protein sequence: CASSFGPRGGGGGGYTF.

This clonotype was found a few times. The V gene is TRBV27, the J gene TRBJ1-2; D perhaps matches TRBD1 (5 bases). The CDR3 consists of 11 residues. Trimming stripped 9 bases from V and 4 bases from J, with 9 bases between. The V gene's germline CDR1 is MNHEY and CDR2 SMNVEV (reference sequence). The CDR3 sequence is CASGTSYGYTF. The CDR3 DNA sequence: TGTGCCAGTGGGACTAGCTATGGCTACACCTTC.

This clonotype was recorded at least ten times. The rearrangement joins TRBV28 to TRBJ1-1; no definite D call. Germline V gives CDR1 MDHEN, CDR2 SYDVKM. This CDR3 is 15 amino acids long. V was clipped by 3 bases and J by 8 bases, with 19 bases between them. This chain's CDR3 is CASSLWWRGFTEAFF. CDR3 DNA sequence: TGTGCCAGCAGTTTGTGGTGGAGAGGCTTCACCGAAGCTTTCTTT.

The sample holds many counts of this clonotype. The V call is TRBV5-1, the J call TRBJ1-1, with 7 bases matching TRBD1. This CDR3 region has 14 residues. The germline gives CDR1 SGHRS, CDR2 YFSETQ. V lost 0 bases and J lost 4; bases outside the gene matches: 3. DNA for the CDR3: TGCGCCAGCAGCTTGGCCGACAGGGCCACTGAAGCTTTCTTT. This sequence encodes CASSLADRATEAFF. Combining the CDR3 with reference TRBV5-1 and TRBJ1-1 gives the whole variable domain KAGVTQTPRYLIKTRGQQVTLSCSPISGHRSVSWYQQTPGQGLQFLFEYFSETQRNKGNFPGRFSGRQFSNSRSEMNVSTLELGDSALYLCASSLADRATEAFFGQGTRLTVV.

This clonotype has a count of ten or more. In DNA, the CDR3 is TGTGCCAGCACTCGACCGACAGGGCGCGAGCAGTACTTC. Its translation is CASTRPTGREQYF. The chain has TRBV28 and TRBJ2-7, with 7 nucleotides matching TRBD1. Germline CDR1 MDHEN, CDR2 SYDVKM. V trimming: 7 bases; J trimming: 6 bases; junction bases outside the gene matches: 9. This CDR3 spans 13 amino acids.

This clonotype occurred many times. The V call is TRBV7-8, the J call TRBJ2-2; TRBD2 agrees at 8 bases. With 5 bases clipped from V and 8 bases from J, the junction kept 13 bases outside the gene matches. Germline CDR1 SGHVS, CDR2 FQNEAQ. This CDR3 comprises 16 residues. CDR3 coding DNA: TGTGCCAGCAGCCAAACGACGACTAGCGCGACGGGGGAGCTGTTTTTT. Translated: CASSQTTTSATGELFF.

This clonotype has more than one count but fewer than ten. The chain recombines TRBV7-2 with TRBJ2-7; a possible D gene is TRBD1 (8 bases). Trimming removed 5 bases at V and 5 bases at J, with 16 bases between. Per germline, CDR1 SGHTA and CDR2 FQGNSA. CDR3 length: 14 residues. In DNA form, the CDR3 reads TGTGCCAGCAGCCAACAGGGGGGGGGCAACGAGCAGTACTTC. Amino acids: CASSQQGGGNEQYF.

This clonotype was seen many times. The chain has TRBV5-1 and TRBJ1-2; the D is unclear. Trimming removed 4 bases at V and 2 bases at J, with 12 bases between. CDR1 and CDR2 (germline): SGHRS, YFSETQ. The CDR3 sequence is 14 residues long. The CDR3 sequence: CASSLNLGNYGYTF. CDR3 nucleotide sequence: TGCGCCAGCAGCCTGAATCTCGGGAACTATGGCTACACCTTC.

The table lists this clonotype with many counts. This chain connects TRBV11-3 to TRBJ2-3, with 7 nucleotides matching TRBD2. The J segment lost 1 base and the V segment lost 4 bases, leaving 2 bases of the junction unmatched. CDR1 SGHNT and CDR2 YENEEA come from the germline V gene. This CDR3 comprises 14 residues. Here the CDR3 reads CASSSSGGTDTQYF. The CDR3, as DNA: TGTGCCAGCAGCTCGAGCGGGGGCACAGATACGCAGTATTTT.

This clonotype appeared many times. This rearrangement joins TRBV11-3 to TRBJ2-4; 10 bases align to TRBD1. From germline, CDR1 is SGHNT and CDR2 YENEEA. This CDR3 is 20 amino acids long. V shed 5 bases and J 1 base; nucleotides not matched to a gene: 17. The CDR3 DNA follows: TGTGCCAGCAGCCTACCTCGACAGGGGGCCCCTGGTGTGGCCAAAAACATTCAGTACTTC. Translation gives CASSLPRQGAPGVAKNIQYF.

Details on this clonotype: A much larger clone lies one base from this, so it may be a read error. This chain joins TRBV30 and TRBJ2-7, with D unclear. The germline CDR1 and CDR2 sequences are GTSNPN and SVGIG (reference sequence). The CDR3 extends over 12 amino acids. The DNA of the CDR3 is TGTACCTGGAGTATCATAAGCTACGAGCAGTACTTC. Translating it yields CTWSIISYEQYF.

This clonotype was picked up many times. The CDR3 spells CASIPGRNSPLHF. The CDR3, as DNA: TGTGCCAGCATCCCGGGGAGGAATTCACCCCTCCACTTT. The rearrangement links TRBV6-6 to TRBJ1-6; D not certain. Germline V lookup: CDR1 MNHNY, CDR2 SVGAGI (reference sequence). Trimming stripped 7 bases from V and 7 bases from J, with 11 bases between. The CDR3 has 13 residues.

This clonotype was recorded many times. The V call is TRBV7-2, the J call TRBJ2-7, with TRBD2 matching over 10 bases. V lost 1 base to trimming and J lost 4 bases; unmatched junction nucleotides: 7. The CDR3 has 16 amino acids. Germline V gene sequence: CDR1 SGHTA, CDR2 FQGNSA. CDR3: CASSLGLAGESYEQYF. DNA of the CDR3: TGTGCCAGCAGCTTAGGTCTAGCGGGAGAATCTTACGAGCAGTACTTC.

Only a few counts were recorded for this clonotype. The chain combines TRBV9 with TRBJ2-2, with 14 nucleotides matching TRBD2. The germline V gene encodes CDR1 SGDLS and CDR2 YYNGEE. There are 20 residues in the CDR3. J was trimmed by 4 bases and V by 3 bases; bases with no gene match: 14. The CDR3 sequence: CASSGFGTSGSGYSTGELFF. The CDR3 DNA follows: TGTGCCAGCAGCGGATTCGGGACTAGCGGGAGCGGGTATAGCACCGGGGAGCTGTTTTTT.

This clonotype was seen many times. The chain recombines TRBV13 with TRBJ2-3; D gene ambiguous. This CDR3 has 13 amino acids. The V end lost 4 bases, the J end lost 2 bases, and 7 bases lay between the germline ends. CDR1 is PRHDT and CDR2 is FYEKMQ in the germline V gene (reference sequence). CDR3 region: CASSSRTTDTQYF. CDR3 sequence (DNA): TGTGCCAGCAGCTCTCGGACCACAGATACGCAGTATTTT.

This clonotype was observed many times. CDR3 residues: CASSFLRGTGELFF. The DNA for the CDR3 is TGTGCCAGCAGCTTTTTGAGGGGTACCGGGGAGCTGTTTTTT. The rearrangement joins TRBV7-2 to TRBJ2-2, with D possibly called TRBD1 or TRBD2 (5 bases each). Germline CDR1 reads SGHTA; CDR2 reads FQGNSA. The CDR3 runs to 14 residues. V was shortened by 3 bases and J by 5 bases, with 10 bases between the two germline ends.

This clonotype was recorded at least ten times. The rearrangement uses TRBV28 and TRBJ2-7; TRBD1 or TRBD2 may be the D gene (5 bases each). In germline, CDR1 is MDHEN, CDR2 SYDVKM. The CDR3 is 14 amino acids. The ends were cut back, 7 bases at V and 2 bases at J, with 15 bases in the middle. CDR3 nucleotide sequence: TGTGCCAGCAATTACCGGGACGGTGCCTACGAGCAGTACTTC. It specifies CASNYRDGAYEQYF.

This clonotype was observed many times. This chain links TRBV15 with TRBJ1-1; no definite D call. The CDR3 is made up of 13 amino acids. V lost 0 bases, J lost 7 bases, and 9 bases lay in between. Germline values: CDR1 LNHNV, CDR2 YYDKDF (reference sequence). The CDR3 region has the DNA TGTGCCACCAGCAGAGATCTGTTTGTTGAAGCTTTCTTT. Translated: CATSRDLFVEAFF.

Ten or more counts support this clonotype. The chain recombines TRBV12-3 or TRBV12-4 with TRBJ2-7, with TRBD1 identical over 7 bases. After removal of 8 bases from V and 3 bases from J, the junction contained 7 bases not matched to a gene. There are 13 residues in the CDR3. CDR3 residues: CASSGTVSYEQYF. CDR3 DNA sequence: TGTGCCAGCTCCGGGACAGTTAGCTACGAGCAGTACTTC.

In this sample, this clonotype turned up many times. The J gene is TRBJ2-7, the V gene TRBV10-3, with D hard to call. From germline, CDR1 is ENHRY and CDR2 SYGVKD. Trimming removed 6 bases at V and 3 bases at J, with 12 bases between. This CDR3 spans 13 amino acids. The CDR3 protein is CAISDPRNYEQYF. For the CDR3, the DNA is TGTGCCATCAGCGATCCACGAAACTACGAGCAGTACTTC.

This clonotype was counted many times. This rearrangement joins TRBV27 to TRBJ2-7; TRBD2 aligns across 7 bases. This CDR3 contains 14 residues. The germline V gene has CDR1 MNHEY and CDR2 SMNVEV (reference sequence). V lost 5 bases and J lost 3; bases outside the gene matches: 7. The CDR3: CASSEGGPLYEQYF. As DNA, the CDR3 is TGTGCCAGCAGTGAGGGAGGGCCCCTCTACGAGCAGTACTTC.

In this sample, this clonotype turned up many times. The chain recombines TRBV3-1 with TRBJ1-2; 7 bases align to TRBD1. The germline V gene has CDR1 LGHDT and CDR2 YNNKEL (reference sequence). The CDR3 consists of 13 residues. After removal of 3 bases from V and 4 bases from J, the junction contained 2 bases not matched to a gene. CDR3: CASSQGQFYGYTF. In DNA, the CDR3 is TGTGCCAGCAGCCAGGGACAGTTCTATGGCTACACCTTC. Variable domain in full (rest from reference TRBV3-1 and TRBJ1-2): DTAVSQTPKYLVTQMGNDKSIKCEQNLGHDTMYWYKQDSKKFLKIMFSYNNKELIINETVPNRFSPKSPDKAHLNLHINSLELGDSAVYFCASSQGQFYGYTFGSGTRLTVV.

This clonotype has a count of ten or more. The V call is TRBV6-2 or TRBV6-3, the J call TRBJ2-7; TRBD1 is a possible D gene (6 bases). V was shortened by 6 bases and J by 4 bases, with 13 bases between the two germline ends. Germline-derived CDR1 and CDR2 are MNHEY and SVGEGT. The CDR3 has 13 residues. Written as DNA, the CDR3 is TGTGCCAGCAGATGGACAGCATCGTACGAGCAGTACTTC. Translating gives CASRWTASYEQYF.